The present T cell receptor (beta chain) was sequenced within a study of regulatory T cells in long-lasting Graves disease. Notes on the study in general: The TCR repertoire of persistent Graves' patients was less diverse than that of newly diagnosed ones.

As for this clonotype: Its cognate antigen is unknown. One junction end disagrees with the germline gene, perhaps due to a read error.

Specified time point: newly diagnosed GD, antithyroid drugs for less than 3 months. RNA isolated from PBMCs was used to make the TCR library. The authors built TCR beta libraries using iRepertoire HTBI primers and Arm-PCR of CDR3 regions. TCRdb fed the multiplex PCR reads into MiXCR, producing one record per CDR3 protein. Altogether roughly 520,000 distinct CDR3 sequences are present, approximately 12% being singletons, with the ten largest covering approximately 9%. Per germline, CDR1 SGHTA and CDR2 FQGNSA. This CDR3 spans 12 amino acids. These sequences were also reported in another study, on T cells in Graves' hyperthyroidism and ophthalmopathy.

The sequence came from a woman in her thirties with Graves disease. This chain uses TRBV7-2 with TRBJ2-3; D call uncertain. The sequences come from peripheral blood mononuclear cells (PBMCs), collected at new diagnosis, from a patient treated with antithyroid drugs. CDR3 protein: CASSFLDLSLNF. The CDR3 bases are TGTGCCAGCAGCTTCCTAGATTTGAGCTTAAATTTT.